The clone carrying this T cell receptor (beta chain) was recorded only once. Germline V gene sequence: CDR1 SNHLY, CDR2 FYNNEI. The V and J ends lost 8 bases and 13 bases, in that order; junction bases with no gene match: 8. There are 14 residues in the CDR3. Each 10 ml fresh peripheral blood draw supplied the PBMCs. TCR beta CDR3 region amplification was performed from RNA transcripts. TCR CDR3 underwent first-round RT-PCR with the HTBI primer set. TCRdb passed the multiplex PCR reads through MiXCR, listing each CDR3 protein once. The sample consists of about 740,000 distinct CDR3 sequences, roughly 15% of them appearing once. This sample stems from a study of T cells in Graves' hyperthyroidism and ophthalmopathy.

The sequencing sample was made of blood. The V gene is TRBV2, the J gene TRBJ2-1; TRBD2 aligns across 16 bases. The clonotype comes from a woman aged 18-30 years with Graves' hyperthyroidism. CDR3 bases: TGTGCCAGCGAGGGAGGGACTAGCGGGAGGGCCCAGTTCTTC. This encodes CASEGGTSGRAQFF. Drawing the rest from reference TRBV2 and TRBJ2-1, the complete variable domain is EPEVTQTPSHQVTQMGQEVILRCVPISNHLYFYWYRQILGQKVEFLVSFYNNEISEKSEIFDDQFSVERPDGSNFTLKIRSTKLEDSAMYFCASEGGTSGRAQFFGPGTRLTVL.